This entry lists 25 T cell receptor beta chains sequenced from one sample in a study of T cells after yellow fever vaccination (dated by TCRdb to the late 2010s). To prepare the library, 5' RACE was applied. TCRdb lists the instrument as Illumina HiSeq 2500. The public reads were reanalyzed by TCRdb: fastp trimming at Q25, MiXCR alignment, in-frame beta chains only. Rows with a matching CDR3 protein are joined into one entry that keeps the most common DNA and genes. This sample has 360,000 or so distinct CDR3 sequences in its table, and roughly 11% of those were observed once. In total, the top ten clones hold around 19% of the sample. Sample treatment or condition, as interpreted from the label and publication: live attenuated yellow fever vaccine strain. The specimen was PBMCs, collected on the day of the first yellow fever vaccination. These receptors were obtained from a man aged 18 to 29 who received the YFV17D yellow fever vaccine.

In this sample, this clonotype turned up a few times. The chain employs TRBV13 and TRBJ2-7, with D maybe TRBD1 (6 bases). V lost 7 bases to trimming and J lost 4 bases, with 14 bases between them. Germline CDR1 PRHDT, CDR2 FYEKMQ (reference sequence). The CDR3 is 13 amino acids. The CDR3 bases are TGTGCCAGCAATTTGAGGGGGTATTACGAGCAGTACTTC. It codes for CASNLRGYYEQYF.

There are many counts of this clonotype. The junction departs from germline at one end; a sequencing error may be responsible. The rearrangement joins TRBV5-1 to TRBJ2-5, with D hard to call. Per the germline V gene, CDR1 is SGHRS and CDR2 is YFSETQ. This CDR3 spans 11 amino acids. This CDR3 reads CASSFEETQYF. CDR3 DNA sequence: TGTGCCAGCAGCTTCGAAGAGACCCAGTACTTC.

V usage is TRBV5-1 and J usage is TRBJ2-3; 8 nucleotides agree with TRBD2. With V trimmed by 0 bases and J by 2 bases, 5 bases remained unmatched. The CDR3 length is 16 residues. Per the germline V gene, CDR1 is SGHRS and CDR2 is YFSETQ. DNA for the CDR3: TGCGCCAGCAGCTTGGAACCGGGGGGGCTCACAGATACGCAGTATTTT. Its protein product is CASSLEPGGLTDTQYF.

The V call is TRBV3-1, the J call TRBJ2-1, with a weak D call TRBD1 (5 bases). The germline V gene has CDR1 LGHDT and CDR2 YNNKEL (reference sequence). This CDR3 region has 12 residues. Trimming removed 0 bases from V and 12 bases from J, with 9 bases in between. The CDR3 nucleotides read TGTGCCAGCAGCCAAGATTTTAGGGGGCAGTTCTTC. It codes for CASSQDFRGQFF.

This chain links TRBV4-3 with TRBJ2-5, with 7 bases that match TRBD1. The length of the CDR3 is 15 residues. Trimming took 1 base from V and 5 from J; bases not matched to a gene: 7. In germline, CDR1 is LGHNA, CDR2 YSLEER. The CDR3 loop is CASSQADRVGETQYF. The CDR3, as DNA: TGCGCCAGCAGCCAAGCCGACAGGGTAGGGGAGACCCAGTACTTC.

This chain uses TRBV29-1 with TRBJ1-3; D is undetermined. Trimming stripped 7 bases from V and 4 bases from J, with 11 bases between. Looked up from germline, CDR1 is SQVTM and CDR2 is ANQGSEA. This CDR3 is built from 12 residues. CDR3 region: CSALLDGNTIYF. CDR3 bases: TGCAGCGCCCTCTTAGACGGAAACACCATATATTTT. Looking up the rest from reference TRBV29-1 and TRBJ1-3 gives the full variable domain: SAVISQKPSRDICQRGTSLTIQCQVDSQVTMMFWYRQQPGQSLTLIATANQGSEATYESGFVIDKFPISRPNLTFSTLTVSNMSPEDSSIYLCSALLDGNTIYFGEGSWLTVV.

Ten or more counts support this clonotype. This rearrangement joins TRBV6-5 to TRBJ1-5, with D hard to call. Trimming pared 1 base from V and 2 bases from J, leaving 3 bases between. The CDR3 extends over 13 amino acids. The germline V gene has CDR1 MNHEY and CDR2 SVGAGI. The CDR3 here is CASSYLGNQPQHF. The CDR3 region has the DNA TGTGCCAGCAGTTACTTGGGCAATCAGCCCCAGCATTTT.

This clonotype was recorded many times. V gene TRBV7-3 combines with J gene TRBJ2-7; D is possibly TRBD1 (6 bases). The CDR3 sequence is 16 residues long. The V gene's germline CDR1 is SGHTA and CDR2 FQGTGA. The V and J ends lost 5 bases and 3 bases respectively, with 20 bases between them. As DNA, the CDR3 is TGTGCCAGCAGCCCACAGGGATCGGACACCCGCTACGAGCAGTACTTC. Residues: CASSPQGSDTRYEQYF. The full variable domain, completed using reference TRBV7-3 and TRBJ2-7, is GAGVSQTPSNKVTEKGKYVELRCDPISGHTALYWYRQSLGQGPEFLIYFQGTGAADDSGLPNDRFFAVRPEGSVSTLKIQRTERGDSAVYLCASSPQGSDTRYEQYFGPGTRLTVT.

Only a few counts were recorded for this clonotype. The rearrangement joins TRBV4-1 to TRBJ1-2; a possible D gene is TRBD1 (5 bases). This CDR3 region has 15 residues. Looked up from germline, CDR1 is MGHRA and CDR2 is YSYEKL. Trimming pared 2 bases from V and 7 bases from J, leaving 17 bases between. CDR3 in DNA: TGCGCCAGCAGCCAACTTCAAGGGACGCGCTCTGGCTACACCTTC. Translating it yields CASSQLQGTRSGYTF.

The chain combines TRBV6-5 with TRBJ1-3; D possibly corresponds to TRBD1 (5 bases). V shed 2 bases and J shed 4 bases, with 9 bases lying between them. The CDR3 extends over 14 amino acids. Germline CDR1 MNHEY, CDR2 SVGAGI. In DNA form, the CDR3 reads TGTGCCAGCAGTTACCCCCAGGGAGGAAACACCATATATTTT. Translated: CASSYPQGGNTIYF.

This clonotype occurred many times. The V and J genes are TRBV5-1 and TRBJ2-3; D is undetermined. Trimming took 0 bases from V and 6 from J, leaving 8 bases between them. Germline CDR1 reads SGHRS; CDR2 reads YFSETQ. CDR3 size: 13 residues. CDR3 sequence reads: CASSLVFADTQYF. The CDR3 DNA is TGCGCCAGCAGCTTGGTTTTTGCGGATACGCAGTATTTT.

This clonotype came up a few times. The chain joins TRBV4-1 to TRBJ1-4; D gene uncertain. This CDR3 spans 14 amino acids. Per the germline V gene, CDR1 is MGHRA and CDR2 is YSYEKL. V was shortened by 2 bases and J by 5 bases, with 9 bases between the two germline ends. CDR3 loop: CASSQQAINEKLFF. As DNA, the CDR3 is TGCGCCAGCAGCCAACAGGCGATCAATGAAAAACTGTTTTTT.

This clonotype came up a few times. The chain has TRBV6-1 and TRBJ1-2, with a weak D call TRBD1 (5 bases). V was cut by 5 bases and J by 4 bases, with 11 bases left in between. Germline V lookup: CDR1 MNHNS, CDR2 SASEGT. The CDR3 contains 13 residues. CDR3 sequence reads: CASSRGLSYGYTF. As DNA, the CDR3 is TGTGCCAGCAGTAGGGGCCTTTCCTATGGCTACACCTTC.

This clonotype was detected ten times or more. The J gene is TRBJ1-4, the V gene TRBV29-1; 8 nucleotides agree with TRBD1. Germline-derived CDR1 and CDR2 are SQVTM and ANQGSEA. CDR3 length: 13 amino acids. J lost 0 bases, V lost 6 bases, and 0 bases had no gene match. In nucleotides, the CDR3 is TGCAGCGTACAGGGGGCAACTAATGAAAAACTGTTTTTT. Amino acid sequence: CSVQGATNEKLFF.

This clonotype was recorded a few times. The chain combines TRBV7-9 with TRBJ1-1; 9 bases agree with TRBD1. The CDR3 runs 14 residues. Trimming removed 4 bases from V and 9 bases from J; junction bases left unmatched: 9. CDR1 is SEHNR and CDR2 is FQNEAQ in the germline V gene (reference sequence). The CDR3 spells CASSSGTGNLKAFF. The CDR3 DNA follows: TGTGCCAGCAGCTCCGGGACAGGGAATCTTAAAGCTTTCTTT.

J is TRBJ1-4 and V is TRBV20-1, with D possibly TRBD1 on 5 matching bases. The CDR3 is made up of 15 amino acids. The V end was cut by 6 bases, the J end by 3 bases, with 17 bases between. Germline V CDR1 and CDR2: DFQATT, SNEGSKA (reference sequence). CDR3 bases: TGCAGTGCGGGTGGGGGTTGGACTGCTAATGAAAAACTGTTTTTT. Translated: CSAGGGWTANEKLFF.

The genes are TRBV7-2 and TRBJ1-5; 7 bases match TRBD1. Germline trimming cut 3 bases from V and 7 bases from J; bases unmatched to any gene: 3. CDR3 length: 13 amino acids. The germline V gene has CDR1 SGHTA and CDR2 FQGNSA. The CDR3 reads CASSLTGFQPQHF. Written as DNA, the CDR3 is TGTGCCAGCAGCTTGACAGGGTTCCAGCCCCAGCATTTT.

The chain links TRBV6-4 to TRBJ2-7; D is possibly TRBD1 (5 bases). V lost 0 bases to trimming and J lost 0 bases, with 15 bases between them. The length of the CDR3 is 17 residues. Germline V gives CDR1 MRHNA, CDR2 SNTAGT. CDR3 nucleotide sequence: TGTGCCAGCAGTGACTCGTTCAAAGGGGCTGGCTCCTACGAGCAGTACGTC. Amino acid sequence: CASSDSFKGAGSYEQYV.

Many counts were recorded for this clonotype. The chain links TRBV12-5 to TRBJ2-1, with D possibly matching TRBD2 (5 bases). In germline, CDR1 is LGHNT, CDR2 FRNRAP. Trimming cost V 0 bases and J 9 bases, with 6 bases left between them. The CDR3 totals 12 residues. The CDR3 DNA reads TGTGCTAGTGGTTTGGTACGGGGTGAGCAGTTCTTC. It encodes CASGLVRGEQFF.

This clonotype was recorded a few times. The V call is TRBV4-2, the J call TRBJ2-1; D possibly matches TRBD1 or TRBD2 (5 bases each). The CDR3 spans 13 residues. The V end was cut by 3 bases, the J end by 5 bases, with 8 bases between. The germline V gene has CDR1 LGHNA and CDR2 YNFKEQ. Here the CDR3 DNA reads TGTGCCAGCAGCCATGGGGGAAACAATGAGCAGTTCTTC. Its translation is CASSHGGNNEQFF.

This clonotype was seen more than once but under ten times. The V and J genes are TRBV28 and TRBJ2-7, with a weak D call TRBD2 (7 bases). V was pared by 3 bases and J by 1 base, with 13 bases between. This CDR3 is built from 15 residues. Germline loops: CDR1 MDHEN, CDR2 SYDVKM. CDR3 in DNA: TGTGCCAGCAGTTTCGTCAAGGGGGGGTCCTACGAGCAGTACTTC. This sequence encodes CASSFVKGGSYEQYF.

The rearrangement joins TRBV4-1 to TRBJ1-2, with D maybe TRBD1 (6 bases). CDR3 length equals 14 residues. The germline V gene has CDR1 MGHRA and CDR2 YSYEKL. With 0 bases removed from V and 4 bases from J, the gap between germline ends came to 9 bases. The CDR3 DNA is TGCGCCAGCAGCCAAGATCGACAGGTCTATGGCTACACCTTC. Amino acid sequence: CASSQDRQVYGYTF.

The rearrangement joins TRBV4-1 to TRBJ2-3, with 7 positions matching TRBD2. Trimming took 1 base from V and 5 from J; bases not matched to a gene: 6. This CDR3 spans 15 amino acids. CDR1 and CDR2 from the germline V gene are MGHRA and YSYEKL. The CDR3 DNA is TGCGCCAGCAGCCAAGTAGCGGGTGATGAAGATACGCAGTATTTT. Protein product: CASSQVAGDEDTQYF.

This clonotype appeared a few times. The CDR3 region is CASSRQQTTEAFF. For the CDR3, the DNA is TGCGCCAGCAGCCGACAACAGACCACTGAAGCTTTCTTT. The chain carries TRBV4-1 and TRBJ1-1, with D unresolved. Germline V gives CDR1 MGHRA, CDR2 YSYEKL. V dropped 4 bases and J dropped 4 bases, with 10 bases sitting between them. The CDR3 is 13 residues long.

This chain joins TRBV7-9 and TRBJ1-5, with D possibly TRBD1 on 6 matching bases. V was trimmed by 3 bases and J by 7 bases, leaving 16 bases between them. Germline loops: CDR1 SEHNR, CDR2 FQNEAQ (reference sequence). The length of the CDR3 is 15 residues. The CDR3 nucleotides are TGTGCCAGCAGCTTCGGGGGGCGAGTCGGCCAGCCCCAGCATTTT. Its protein is CASSFGGRVGQPQHF. Drawing the rest from reference TRBV7-9 and TRBJ1-5, the complete variable domain is DTGVSQNPRHKITKRGQNVTFRCDPISEHNRLYWYRQTLGQGPEFLTYFQNEAQLEKSRLLSDRFSAERPKGSFSTLEIQRTEQGDSAMYLCASSFGGRVGQPQHFGDGTRLSIL.